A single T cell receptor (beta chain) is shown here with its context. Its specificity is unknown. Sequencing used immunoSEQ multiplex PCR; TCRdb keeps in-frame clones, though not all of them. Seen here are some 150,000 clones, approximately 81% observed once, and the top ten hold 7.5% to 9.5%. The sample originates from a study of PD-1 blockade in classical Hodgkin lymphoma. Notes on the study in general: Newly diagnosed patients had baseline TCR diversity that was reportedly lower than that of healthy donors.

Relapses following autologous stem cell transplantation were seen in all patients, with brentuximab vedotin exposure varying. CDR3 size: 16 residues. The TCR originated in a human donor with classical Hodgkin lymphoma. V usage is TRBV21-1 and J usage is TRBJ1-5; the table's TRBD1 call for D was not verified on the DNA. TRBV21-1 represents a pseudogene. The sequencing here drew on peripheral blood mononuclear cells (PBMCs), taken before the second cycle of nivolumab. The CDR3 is CASSKGAWQENQPQHF. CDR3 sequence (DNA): TGTGCCAGCAGCAAAGGTGCGTGGCAGGAAAATCAGCCCCAGCATTTT.